The 20 T cell receptor beta chains below all came from one sample that was sequenced in a study of T cells in Graves' hyperthyroidism and ophthalmopathy. RNA transcripts served as the template for amplifying TCR beta CDR3 regions. During a first-round RT-PCR of the TCR CDR3, the HTBI primer set was used. TCRdb re-analysed the multiplex PCR reads in MiXCR, keeping a single row per CDR3 protein. The sample records around 620,000 distinct CDR3 sequences, roughly 50% being singletons. The sequenced sample consisted of peripheral blood or thyroid tissue (not recorded which). The source is an adult woman with Graves' disease, either hyperthyroidism or ophthalmopathy (not recorded which).

The rearrangement joins TRBV20-1 to TRBJ1-5, with D possibly matching TRBD1 (5 bases). The CDR3 consists of 15 residues. The ends were cut back, 3 bases at V and 4 bases at J, with 16 bases in the middle. CDR1 is DFQATT, CDR2 SNEGSKA, per germline (reference sequence). Here the CDR3 DNA reads TGCAGTGCTAGTCGTCCGGGGCCAGCTAATCAGCCCCAGCATTTT. Encoded protein: CSASRPGPANQPQHF.

The chain couples TRBV27 to TRBJ2-7, with 9 bases lining up with TRBD1. This CDR3 contains 15 residues. Losses at the gene ends were 6 bases for V and 6 bases for J; bases not matched to a gene: 12. The V gene's germline CDR1 is MNHEY and CDR2 SMNVEV (reference sequence). The CDR3 sequence: CASSNTGGPDGEQYF. The DNA for the CDR3 is TGTGCCAGCAGCAATACAGGGGGCCCCGATGGCGAGCAGTACTTC.

The chain employs TRBV7-9 and TRBJ2-5; D call uncertain. Germline V CDR1 and CDR2: SEHNR, FQNEAQ (reference sequence). CDR3 size: 14 residues. The V end was cut by 5 bases, the J end by 8 bases, with 18 bases between. In DNA, the CDR3 is TGTGCCAGCAGCATGAGAGGTGGAGAGGCTACCCAGTACTTC. It is translated as CASSMRGGEATQYF. Based on the CDR3 plus reference TRBV7-9 and TRBJ2-5, the full variable domain is DTGVSQNPRHKITKRGQNVTFRCDPISEHNRLYWYRQTLGQGPEFLTYFQNEAQLEKSRLLSDRFSAERPKGSFSTLEIQRTEQGDSAMYLCASSMRGGEATQYFGPGTRLLVL.

J is TRBJ2-5 and V is TRBV7-2, with D perhaps being TRBD1 or TRBD2 (7 bases each). V was shortened by 5 bases and J by 3 bases, with 25 bases between the two germline ends. This CDR3 contains 18 residues. Germline CDR1 and CDR2: SGHTA and FQGNSA. The CDR3 sequence is CASSLGTVGGGTKETQYF. CDR3 sequence (DNA): TGTGCCAGCAGCCTCGGGACAGTTGGCGGGGGAACGAAAGAGACCCAGTACTTC.

There are many counts of this clonotype. This sequence joins TRBV5-1 and TRBJ1-1; D gene unclear. CDR3 size: 12 residues. Trimming removed 3 bases from V and 1 base from J, with 4 bases in between. Germline V gene lookup returns CDR1 SGHRS and CDR2 YFSETQ. CDR3 region: CASSSQNTEAFF. Here the CDR3 DNA reads TGCGCCAGCAGCTCCCAGAACACTGAAGCTTTCTTT.

This clonotype was counted at least ten times. The J gene is TRBJ2-7, the V gene TRBV10-3, with a weak D call TRBD1 (6 bases). The CDR3 spans 13 residues. V lost 10 bases, J lost 1 base, and 14 bases lay in between. Germline V gene sequence: CDR1 ENHRY, CDR2 SYGVKD. CDR3: CASEDRLSYEQYF. The DNA for the CDR3 is TGTGCCAGCGAAGACAGGTTGTCCTACGAGCAGTACTTC.

The DNA of the CDR3 is TGTGCCAGCCGCCCAGGGGGTAATGAAAAACTGTTTTTT. This translates into CASRPGGNEKLFF. The chain uses TRBV27 and TRBJ1-4, with 7 bases matching TRBD1. J lost 4 bases, V lost 8 bases, and 4 bases had no gene match. Per the germline V gene, CDR1 is MNHEY and CDR2 is SMNVEV (reference sequence). The CDR3 has 13 residues.

J is TRBJ2-5 and V is TRBV10-3; TRBD1 matches at 7 bases. This CDR3 has 15 amino acids. The ends lost 4 bases at V and 2 bases at J; junction bases unmatched: 7. Germline loops: CDR1 ENHRY, CDR2 SYGVKD. CDR3 bases: TGTGCCATCAGTGCTGAGCGACAGGGACAAGAGACCCAGTACTTC. Translation gives CAISAERQGQETQYF.

This chain connects TRBV15 to TRBJ1-5; 9 bases align to TRBD1. In germline, CDR1 is LNHNV, CDR2 YYDKDF (reference sequence). The CDR3 is 16 residues long. V dropped 2 bases and J dropped 6; count of bases not matched to a gene: 8. The CDR3 is CATSRNWGQGGQPQHF. The DNA for the CDR3 is TGTGCCACCAGCAGAAACTGGGGACAGGGTGGTCAGCCCCAGCATTTT.

This clonotype appeared a few times. The chain links TRBV12-3 or TRBV12-4 to TRBJ2-5, with TRBD2 as a possible D gene (6 bases). This CDR3 region has 13 residues. V lost 5 bases to trimming and J lost 7 bases, with 14 bases between them. The CDR3 reads CASSPDRLGTQYF. CDR3 nucleotide sequence: TGTGCCAGCAGTCCTGACAGACTAGGGACCCAGTACTTC.

This clonotype was found many times. This chain connects TRBV7-9 to TRBJ2-7; 10 nucleotides align to TRBD2. The CDR3 extends over 14 amino acids. Per germline, CDR1 SEHNR and CDR2 FQNEAQ (reference sequence). The V segment lost 2 bases and the J segment 6 bases; nucleotides outside the gene matches: 4. The CDR3 protein is CASSLLAGVSEQYF. The CDR3 nucleotides are TGTGCCAGCAGCTTACTAGCGGGAGTATCCGAGCAGTACTTC. Variable domain in full (rest from reference TRBV7-9 and TRBJ2-7): DTGVSQNPRHKITKRGQNVTFRCDPISEHNRLYWYRQTLGQGPEFLTYFQNEAQLEKSRLLSDRFSAERPKGSFSTLEIQRTEQGDSAMYLCASSLLAGVSEQYFGPGTRLTVT.

This clonotype was seen many times. The rearrangement joins TRBV11-2 to TRBJ1-1, with D uncertain. V was trimmed by 3 bases and J by 4 bases, leaving 15 bases between them. Germline V CDR1 and CDR2: SGHAT, FQNNGV. The length of the CDR3 is 15 residues. This CDR3 is CASSFRGFSGTEAFF. The CDR3 DNA follows: TGTGCCAGCAGCTTTCGCGGATTTAGCGGCACTGAAGCTTTCTTT.

This clonotype was counted a single time. One end of the junction fails to match germline, which may point to a read error. V and J are TRBV15 and TRBJ1-1, with TRBD1 as a possible D gene (5 bases). The CDR3 is 11 residues long. The germline V gene encodes CDR1 LNHNV and CDR2 YYDKDF (reference sequence). CDR3: CATSPTGGTLF. The CDR3 DNA sequence: TGTGCCACCAGCCCTACTGGGGGGACCCTCTTT.

The chain joins TRBV29-1 to TRBJ2-5; 10 nucleotides align to TRBD2. Germline V CDR1 and CDR2: SQVTM, ANQGSEA. This CDR3 contains 14 residues. J gave up 3 bases and V 6 bases, and 7 bases lay outside the gene matches. Here the CDR3 DNA reads TGCAGCGTGACCGGGACTAGCGAAAAAGAGACCCAGTACTTC. This encodes CSVTGTSEKETQYF.

The chain employs TRBV15 and TRBJ2-7; the D gene is possibly TRBD2 (7 bases). This CDR3 region has 16 residues. Germline CDR1 is LNHNV and CDR2 is YYDKDF (reference sequence). Trimming removed 3 bases at V and 1 base at J, with 16 bases between. CDR3 protein: CATSSEGGLTSYEQYF. In nucleotides, the CDR3 is TGTGCCACCAGCAGTGAGGGGGGACTAACATCCTACGAGCAGTACTTC.

A word on this clonotype: This clone may be a read error of a much larger clone one base away. The genes are TRBV12-3 or TRBV12-4 and TRBJ2-7, with D hard to call. The CDR3 covers 12 residues. CDR3 nucleotide sequence: TGTGCCAGCAGTTTTGTAAGGAAGGAGCAGTGCTTC. Protein sequence: CASSFVRKEQCF.

As DNA, the CDR3 is TGTGCCATCAGAGACAGACATAATTCACCCCTCCACTTT. Its translation: CAIRDRHNSPLHF. This sequence joins TRBV10-3 and TRBJ1-6; D may be TRBD1 (5 bases). From germline, CDR1 is ENHRY and CDR2 SYGVKD. This CDR3 is built from 13 residues. V lost 6 bases, J lost 5 bases, and 8 bases lay in between.

The chain links TRBV7-2 to TRBJ1-1; D is undetermined. Germline V CDR1 and CDR2: SGHTA, FQGNSA. The CDR3 has 14 amino acids. V lost 1 base and J lost 3, with 9 bases in between. This CDR3 is CASSLDLGYTEAFF. The DNA of the CDR3 is TGTGCCAGCAGCTTAGATCTGGGGTACACTGAAGCTTTCTTT.

The chain recombines TRBV7-9 with TRBJ1-6, with D hard to call. The CDR3 runs 14 residues. The germline V gene encodes CDR1 SEHNR and CDR2 FQNEAQ (reference sequence). V lost 5 bases, J lost 14 bases, and 19 bases lay in between. Here the CDR3 DNA reads TGTGCCAGCAGCCAAAGCGTATTCCTTCCATCCCTCCACTTT. This translates into CASSQSVFLPSLHF. Full variable domain (outside the CDR3, taken from reference TRBV7-9 and TRBJ1-6): DTGVSQNPRHKITKRGQNVTFRCDPISEHNRLYWYRQTLGQGPEFLTYFQNEAQLEKSRLLSDRFSAERPKGSFSTLEIQRTEQGDSAMYLCASSQSVFLPSLHFGNGTRLTVT.

This chain connects TRBV2 to TRBJ1-2; D not certain. Trimming took off 3 bases at V and 6 bases at J, with 11 bases between the two ends. The CDR3 loop spans 13 amino acids. The germline V gene has CDR1 SNHLY and CDR2 FYNNEI. As DNA, the CDR3 is TGTGCCAGCAGTGAGGTCGCGGAGGATGGCTACACCTTC. Its protein product is CASSEVAEDGYTF.